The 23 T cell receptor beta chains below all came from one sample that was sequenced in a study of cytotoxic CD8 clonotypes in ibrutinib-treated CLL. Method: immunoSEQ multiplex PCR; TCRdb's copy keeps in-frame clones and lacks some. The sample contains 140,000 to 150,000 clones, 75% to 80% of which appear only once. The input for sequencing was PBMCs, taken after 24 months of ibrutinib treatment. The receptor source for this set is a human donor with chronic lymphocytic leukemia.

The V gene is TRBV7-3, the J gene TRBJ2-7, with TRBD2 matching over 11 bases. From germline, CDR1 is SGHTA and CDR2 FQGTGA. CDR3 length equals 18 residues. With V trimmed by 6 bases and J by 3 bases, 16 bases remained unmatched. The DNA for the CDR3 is TGTGCCAGCAGGCCCGGGACCCCAAGACTAGCGGGGAACTACGAGCAGTACTTC. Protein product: CASRPGTPRLAGNYEQYF.

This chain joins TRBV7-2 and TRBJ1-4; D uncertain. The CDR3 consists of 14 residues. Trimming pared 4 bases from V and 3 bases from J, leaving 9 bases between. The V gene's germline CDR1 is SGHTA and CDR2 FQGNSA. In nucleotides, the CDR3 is TGTGCCAGCAGCTCCTACGGGGCTAATGAAAAACTGTTTTTT. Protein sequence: CASSSYGANEKLFF.

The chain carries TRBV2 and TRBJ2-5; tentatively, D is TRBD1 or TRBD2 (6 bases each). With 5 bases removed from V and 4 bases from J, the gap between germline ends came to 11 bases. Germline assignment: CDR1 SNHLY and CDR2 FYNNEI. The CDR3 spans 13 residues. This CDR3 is CASSLGGAETQYF. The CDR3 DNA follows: TGTGCCAGCAGTTTGGGGGGCGCAGAGACCCAGTACTTC.

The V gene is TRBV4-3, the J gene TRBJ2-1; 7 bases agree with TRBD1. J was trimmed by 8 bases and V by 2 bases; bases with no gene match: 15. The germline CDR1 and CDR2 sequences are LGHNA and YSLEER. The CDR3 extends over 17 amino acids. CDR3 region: CASSQTSGQVGVDEQFF. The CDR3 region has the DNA TGCGCCAGCAGCCAAACCTCCGGACAGGTAGGGGTAGATGAGCAGTTCTTC.

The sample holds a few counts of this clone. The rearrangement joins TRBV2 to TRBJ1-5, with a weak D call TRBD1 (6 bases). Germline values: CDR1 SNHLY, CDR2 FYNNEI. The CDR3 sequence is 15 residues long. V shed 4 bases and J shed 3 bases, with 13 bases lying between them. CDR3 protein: CASSGARGSNQPQHF. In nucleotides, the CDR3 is TGTGCCAGCAGTGGAGCGAGGGGGTCCAATCAGCCCCAGCATTTT.

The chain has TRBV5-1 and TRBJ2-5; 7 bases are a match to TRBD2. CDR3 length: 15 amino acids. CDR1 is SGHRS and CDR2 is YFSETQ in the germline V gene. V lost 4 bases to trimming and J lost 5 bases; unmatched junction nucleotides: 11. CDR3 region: CASSTGGGSRETQYF. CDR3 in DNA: TGCGCCAGCAGCACGGGCGGGGGATCAAGGGAGACCCAGTACTTC.

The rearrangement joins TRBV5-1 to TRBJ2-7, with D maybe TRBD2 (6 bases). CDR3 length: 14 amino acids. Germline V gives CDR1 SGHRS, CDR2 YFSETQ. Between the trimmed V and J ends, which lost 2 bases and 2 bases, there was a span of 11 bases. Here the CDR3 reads CASSFGGDTYEQYF. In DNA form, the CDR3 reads TGCGCCAGCAGCTTCGGGGGTGACACCTACGAGCAGTACTTC.

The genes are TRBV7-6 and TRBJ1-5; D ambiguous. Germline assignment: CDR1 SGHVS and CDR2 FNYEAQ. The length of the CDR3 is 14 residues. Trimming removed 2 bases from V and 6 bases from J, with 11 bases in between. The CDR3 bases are TGTGCCAGCAGCTTAATACCCCTGGGTCAGCCCCAGCATTTT. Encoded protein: CASSLIPLGQPQHF. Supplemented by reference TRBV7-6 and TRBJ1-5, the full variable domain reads GAGVSQSPRYKVTKRGQDVALRCDPISGHVSLYWYRQALGQGPEFLTYFNYEAQQDKSGLPNDRFSAERPEGSISTLTIQRTEQRDSAMYRCASSLIPLGQPQHFGDGTRLSIL.

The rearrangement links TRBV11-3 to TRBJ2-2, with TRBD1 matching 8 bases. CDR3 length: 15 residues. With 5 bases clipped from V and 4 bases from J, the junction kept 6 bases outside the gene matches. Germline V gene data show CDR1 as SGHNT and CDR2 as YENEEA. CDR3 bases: TGTGCCAGCAGCCCCGGGACAGGCTTCACCGGGGAGCTGTTTTTT. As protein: CASSPGTGFTGELFF.

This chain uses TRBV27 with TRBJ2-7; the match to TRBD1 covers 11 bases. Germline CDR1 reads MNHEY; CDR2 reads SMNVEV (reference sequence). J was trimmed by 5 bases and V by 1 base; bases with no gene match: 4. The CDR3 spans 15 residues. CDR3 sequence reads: CASSLFRTGGDEQYF. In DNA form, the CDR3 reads TGTGCCAGCAGTTTATTTCGGACAGGGGGCGACGAGCAGTACTTC.

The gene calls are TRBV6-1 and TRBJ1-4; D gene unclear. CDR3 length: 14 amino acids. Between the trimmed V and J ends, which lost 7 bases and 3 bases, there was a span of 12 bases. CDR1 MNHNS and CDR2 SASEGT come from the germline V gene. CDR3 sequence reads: CASISGSPNEKLFF. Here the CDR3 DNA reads TGTGCCAGCATCTCGGGCAGCCCTAATGAAAAACTGTTTTTT.

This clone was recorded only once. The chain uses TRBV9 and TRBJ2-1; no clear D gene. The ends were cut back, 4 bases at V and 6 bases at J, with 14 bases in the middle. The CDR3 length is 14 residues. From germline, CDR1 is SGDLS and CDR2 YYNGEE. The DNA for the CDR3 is TGTGCCAGCAGCCAACGGAACTGGGCCAATGAGCAGTTCTTC. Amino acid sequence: CASSQRNWANEQFF.

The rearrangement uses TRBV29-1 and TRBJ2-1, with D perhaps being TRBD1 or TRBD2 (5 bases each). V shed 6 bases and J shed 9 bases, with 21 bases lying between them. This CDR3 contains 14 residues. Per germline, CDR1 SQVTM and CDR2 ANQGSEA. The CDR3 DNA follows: TGCAGCGTGGGTGGGACCCCAATTGGGGGTGAGCAGTTCTTC. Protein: CSVGGTPIGGEQFF.

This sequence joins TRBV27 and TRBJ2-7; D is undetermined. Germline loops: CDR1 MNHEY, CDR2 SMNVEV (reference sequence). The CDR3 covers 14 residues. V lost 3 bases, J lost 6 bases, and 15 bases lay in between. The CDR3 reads CASSFSGAGFEQYF. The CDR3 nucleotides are TGTGCCAGCAGTTTTTCTGGAGCCGGATTCGAGCAGTACTTC.

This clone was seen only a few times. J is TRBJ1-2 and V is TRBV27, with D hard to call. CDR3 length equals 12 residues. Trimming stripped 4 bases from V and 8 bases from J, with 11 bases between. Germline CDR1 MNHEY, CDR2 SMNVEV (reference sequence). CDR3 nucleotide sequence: TGTGCCAGCAGTTCCCCGGCGGGGGGCTACACCTTC. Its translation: CASSSPAGGYTF.

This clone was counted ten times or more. CDR3 protein: CAGQGQGYGYTF. DNA for the CDR3: TGTGCCGGCCAAGGACAGGGGTATGGCTACACCTTC. This chain links TRBV19 with TRBJ1-2; 9 positions agree with TRBD1. Germline loops: CDR1 LNHDA, CDR2 SQIVND (reference sequence). The V segment lost 11 bases and the J segment 5 bases; nucleotides outside the gene matches: 6. The CDR3 loop spans 12 amino acids.

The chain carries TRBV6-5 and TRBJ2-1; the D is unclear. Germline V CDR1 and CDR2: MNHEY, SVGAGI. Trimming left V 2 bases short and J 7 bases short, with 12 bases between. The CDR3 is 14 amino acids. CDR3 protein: CASSYTPIGNEQFF. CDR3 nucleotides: TGTGCCAGCAGTTACACACCGATCGGGAATGAGCAGTTCTTC.

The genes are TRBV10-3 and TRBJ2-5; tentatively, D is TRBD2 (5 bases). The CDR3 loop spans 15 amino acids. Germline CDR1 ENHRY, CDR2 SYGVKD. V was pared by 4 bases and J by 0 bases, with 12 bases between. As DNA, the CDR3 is TGTGCCATCAGTGGCGAGCGGACGAACCAAGAGACCCAGTACTTC. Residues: CAISGERTNQETQYF.

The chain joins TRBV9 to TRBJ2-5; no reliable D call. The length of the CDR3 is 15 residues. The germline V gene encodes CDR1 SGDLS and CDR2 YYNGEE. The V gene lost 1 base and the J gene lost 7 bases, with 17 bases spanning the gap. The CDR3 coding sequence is TGTGCCAGCAGCGTATTTGTGGGTGGGGTGGGGACCCAGTACTTC. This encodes CASSVFVGGVGTQYF.

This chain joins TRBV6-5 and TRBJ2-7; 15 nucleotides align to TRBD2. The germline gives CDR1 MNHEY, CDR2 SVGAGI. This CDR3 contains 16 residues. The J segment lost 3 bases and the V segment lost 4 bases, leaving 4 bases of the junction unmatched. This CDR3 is CASSSPGLAGGYEQYF. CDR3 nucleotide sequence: TGTGCCAGCAGTTCCCCGGGACTAGCGGGAGGCTACGAGCAGTACTTC.

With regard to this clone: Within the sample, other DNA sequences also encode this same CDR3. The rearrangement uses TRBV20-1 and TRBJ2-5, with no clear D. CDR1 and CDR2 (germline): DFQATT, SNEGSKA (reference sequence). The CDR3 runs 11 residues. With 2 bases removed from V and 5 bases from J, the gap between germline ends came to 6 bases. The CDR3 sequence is CSARQGETQYF. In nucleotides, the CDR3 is TGCAGTGCTAGACAAGGGGAGACCCAGTACTTC.

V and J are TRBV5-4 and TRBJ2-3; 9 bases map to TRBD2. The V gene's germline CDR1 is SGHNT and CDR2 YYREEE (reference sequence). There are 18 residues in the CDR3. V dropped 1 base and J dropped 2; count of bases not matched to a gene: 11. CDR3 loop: CASSLRRLAGGVTDTQYF. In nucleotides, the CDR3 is TGTGCCAGCAGCTTGAGGCGGTTGGCGGGAGGGGTCACAGATACGCAGTATTTT. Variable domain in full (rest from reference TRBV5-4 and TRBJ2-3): ETGVTQSPTHLIKTRGQQVTLRCSSQSGHNTVSWYQQALGQGPQFIFQYYREEENGRGNFPPRFSGLQFPNYSSELNVNALELDDSALYLCASSLRRLAGGVTDTQYFGPGTRLTVL.

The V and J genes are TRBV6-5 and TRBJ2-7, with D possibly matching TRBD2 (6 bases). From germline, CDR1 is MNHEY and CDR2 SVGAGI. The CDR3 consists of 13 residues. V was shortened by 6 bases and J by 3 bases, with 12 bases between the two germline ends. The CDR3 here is CASRASANYEQYF. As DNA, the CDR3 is TGTGCCAGCAGGGCTAGCGCCAACTACGAGCAGTACTTC.